Sequencing of this T cell receptor (beta chain) was carried out in a study of cytotoxic CD8 clonotypes in ibrutinib-treated CLL. General study findings and limits: Before falling back toward baseline at progression, clonality had risen at the time of ibrutinib response. Pretreatment clonality was elevated relative to age-matched healthy donors and paralleled circulating CD8+ T-cell counts.

Trimming shortened V by 3 bases and J by 3 bases, and 5 bases separated the two germline ends. The CDR3 runs to 11 residues. CDR1 DFQATT and CDR2 SNEGSKA come from the germline V gene (reference sequence). TCRdb's table, derived via immunoSEQ multiplex PCR, lists solely in-frame clones and lacks some. The profile covers approximately 150,000 clones, with 70% to 85% appearing a single time and under 35% taken by the ten largest. Notes on this clone: Antigen unknown.

The clonotype comes from a human donor with chronic lymphocytic leukemia. Sequenced here: PBMCs, sampled after 12 months of ibrutinib treatment. The chain recombines TRBV20-1 with TRBJ1-2, with D unclear. The DNA of the CDR3 is TGCAGTGCTAGTCCGGACTATGGCTACACCTTC. Its translation: CSASPDYGYTF.